This TCR beta chain is from a study of T cells in women clearing cervical HPV infection. Each participant carried one incident cervical HPV16 infection only. The table came from immunoSEQ multiplex PCR; TCRdb's copy has only in-frame clones and leaves some out. Reported are more than 20,000 clones; the ten largest clones contain around 4%. Comment on this clone: The DNA ends 3 residues before the CDR3 does, and the rest of the CDR3 is filled in from the germline J gene.

Germline lookup yields CDR1 SGHNT and CDR2 YYREEE (reference sequence). CDR3 size: 13 residues. This chain connects TRBV5-4 to TRBJ2-4, with D perhaps matching TRBD2 (5 bases). This receptor was identified in a woman aged 18 to 75 with a cervical HPV16 infection that either progressed to CIN3+ or cleared (not recorded which). The source material was blood buffy coat. CDR3 residues: CASSLDLRAVQYF. The covered CDR3 bases are TGTGCCAGCAGCTTGGATCTGAGGGCTGTT. The variable domain in full, with the rest retrieved from reference TRBV5-4 and TRBJ2-4, is ETGVTQSPTHLIKTRGQQVTLRCSSQSGHNTVSWYQQALGQGPQFIFQYYREEENGRGNFPPRFSGLQFPNYSSELNVNALELDDSALYLCASSLDLRAVQYFGAGTRLSVL.